This entry lists 28 T cell receptor beta chains sequenced from one sample in a study of blood T cell repertoires in COVID-19 (TCRdb year 2020). Libraries were constructed by the immunoSEQ multiplex PCR assay. Here the immuneACCESS table is served through TCRdb, limited to in-frame sequences with V and J called. Missing clones are a known gap in these copies; in checked studies unresolved V genes cover under half, and the rest lacks a known reason. A total of under 500,000 clones appear in this sample, 75% to 90% of them only once. 0.95% to 1.2% of the sample belongs to the ten largest clones. The sequencing input was PBMCs or T cells enriched from blood (not recorded which). All receptors derive from a man aged 30-40 years who had recovered from COVID-19.

Comment on this clone: An end of the junction differs from the germline gene, which may be a read error. The rearrangement links TRBV12-3 or TRBV12-4 to TRBJ1-6; TRBD1 agrees at 8 bases. CDR3 length: 11 residues. CDR3 region: CASSSGQVADF. CDR3 nucleotide sequence: TGTGCCAGCAGTTCGGGACAGGTCGCCGACTTT.

The V call is TRBV14, the J call TRBJ2-1; 11 bases agree with TRBD2. Germline-derived CDR1 and CDR2 are SGHDN and FVKESK. V lost 1 base and J lost 8; bases outside the gene matches: 13. The CDR3 is 18 amino acids. The CDR3 loop reads CASSQAFGGLAGGYEQFF. DNA for the CDR3: TGTGCCAGCAGCCAAGCTTTCGGGGGCCTAGCGGGAGGTTATGAGCAGTTCTTC.

The chain carries TRBV24-1 and TRBJ1-5, with a weak D call TRBD1 (5 bases). CDR3 length: 14 residues. Germline V gene sequence: CDR1 KGHDR, CDR2 SFDVKD. The V end lost 9 bases, the J end lost 0 bases, and 11 bases lay between the germline ends. The CDR3 DNA sequence: TGTGCCACCCGACAGACATATAGCAATCAGCCCCAGCATTTT. Protein sequence: CATRQTYSNQPQHF.

The chain carries TRBV5-1 and TRBJ2-7; 10 nucleotides align to TRBD1. This CDR3 has 14 amino acids. Losses at the gene ends were 2 bases for V and 3 bases for J; bases not matched to a gene: 2. CDR1 and CDR2 (germline): SGHRS, YFSETQ. Here the CDR3 reads CASSFRTGGYEQYF. CDR3 DNA sequence: TGCGCCAGCAGCTTCCGGACAGGGGGCTACGAGCAGTACTTC. Together with reference TRBV5-1 and TRBJ2-7, the CDR3 gives the full variable domain: KAGVTQTPRYLIKTRGQQVTLSCSPISGHRSVSWYQQTPGQGLQFLFEYFSETQRNKGNFPGRFSGRQFSNSRSEMNVSTLELGDSALYLCASSFRTGGYEQYFGPGTRLTVT.

The chain joins TRBV15 to TRBJ1-5; 7 nucleotides align to TRBD1. Losses at the gene ends were 0 bases for V and 2 bases for J; bases not matched to a gene: 7. Germline CDR1 reads LNHNV; CDR2 reads YYDKDF (reference sequence). The CDR3 has 17 residues. CDR3 in DNA: TGTGCCACCAGCAGAGATCCACAGGGGCTCGGCAATCAGCCCCAGCATTTT. This sequence encodes CATSRDPQGLGNQPQHF.

Here the CDR3 reads CASSLGVVGRGPETQYF. CDR3 nucleotides: TGTGCCAGCAGCTTAGGTGTAGTGGGCAGGGGGCCCGAGACCCAGTACTTC. The V call is TRBV7-9, the J call TRBJ2-5, with 8 bases fitting TRBD1. The germline CDR1 and CDR2 sequences are SEHNR and FQNEAQ (reference sequence). The CDR3 extends over 17 amino acids. After removal of 1 base from V and 5 bases from J, the junction contained 12 bases not matched to a gene.

The chain is built from TRBV18 and TRBJ2-7; D is perhaps TRBD1 (6 bases). Germline V gives CDR1 KGHSH, CDR2 LQKENI. V was trimmed by 6 bases and J by 4 bases, leaving 16 bases between them. The CDR3 covers 14 residues. The CDR3 sequence is CASSPGPGAYEQYF. For the CDR3, the DNA is TGTGCCAGCTCGCCGGGACCAGGGGCGTACGAGCAGTACTTC.

CDR3 amino acids: CASSLQGAYEQYF. The CDR3 DNA follows: TGCGCCAGCAGCTTACAGGGTGCCTACGAGCAGTACTTC. V is TRBV5-1 and J is TRBJ2-7; D is perhaps TRBD1 (6 bases). The CDR3 has 13 residues. CDR1 is SGHRS and CDR2 is YFSETQ in the germline V gene. V gave up 2 bases and J gave up 2 bases, with 8 bases separating them.

V is TRBV5-1 and J is TRBJ2-5, with D perhaps matching TRBD2 (6 bases). The length of the CDR3 is 17 residues. The V gene's germline CDR1 is SGHRS and CDR2 YFSETQ. The V end was cut by 0 bases, the J end by 2 bases, with 17 bases between. The CDR3 region has the DNA TGCGCCAGCAGCTTGGTTGGGGCCTCGGCGGGGCAAGAGACCCAGTACTTC. Amino acid sequence: CASSLVGASAGQETQYF. The whole variable domain, filled in from reference TRBV5-1 and TRBJ2-5, reads KAGVTQTPRYLIKTRGQQVTLSCSPISGHRSVSWYQQTPGQGLQFLFEYFSETQRNKGNFPGRFSGRQFSNSRSEMNVSTLELGDSALYLCASSLVGASAGQETQYFGPGTRLLVL.

This sequence joins TRBV3-1 (or the pseudogene TRBV3-2) and TRBJ2-7; possible D gene TRBD1, 5 bases. Germline V gene lookup returns CDR1 LGHDT and CDR2 YNNKEL (reference sequence). Trimming cost V 1 base and J 0 bases, with 16 bases left between them. There are 17 residues in the CDR3. DNA for the CDR3: TGTGCCAGCAGCCAAGTAGGGGCAGGCCACAGCTCCTACGAGCAGTACTTC. Residues: CASSQVGAGHSSYEQYF.

The genes are TRBV5-1 and TRBJ2-5; a possible D gene is TRBD2 (6 bases). Germline CDR1 and CDR2: SGHRS and YFSETQ. Trimming pared 5 bases from V and 0 bases from J, leaving 14 bases between. This CDR3 has 15 residues. The CDR3 region has the DNA TGCGCCAGCAGACTCGGGACTGGAAACCAAGAGACCCAGTACTTC. This translates into CASRLGTGNQETQYF.

The gene calls are TRBV10-1 and TRBJ1-4; TRBD1 is a possible D gene (6 bases). V dropped 2 bases and J dropped 4 bases, with 11 bases sitting between them. The CDR3 has 15 amino acids. Germline CDR1 reads WNHNN; CDR2 reads SYGVQD (reference sequence). The CDR3 loop reads CASSEGQRINEKLFF. In nucleotides, the CDR3 is TGCGCCAGCAGTGAGGGACAGCGAATTAATGAAAAACTGTTTTTT.

The genes are TRBV2 and TRBJ1-2; D ambiguous. Germline assignment: CDR1 SNHLY and CDR2 FYNNEI. V shed 5 bases and J shed 2 bases, with 18 bases lying between them. The CDR3 runs 16 residues. The CDR3: CASSFFSEGGNYGYTF. The DNA of the CDR3 is TGTGCCAGCAGTTTTTTTTCTGAGGGTGGGAACTATGGCTACACCTTC.

The genes are TRBV7-2 and TRBJ1-2, with D perhaps TRBD1 (5 bases). Germline CDR1 reads SGHTA; CDR2 reads FQGNSA. Between the trimmed V and J ends, which lost 6 bases and 3 bases, there was a span of 14 bases. This CDR3 has 14 amino acids. The CDR3 coding sequence is TGTGCCAGCAGTTCGGGGGGGAAGGACTATGGCTACACCTTC. It encodes CASSSGGKDYGYTF.

The V and J genes are TRBV7-2 and TRBJ2-5, with TRBD1 matching 7 bases. The CDR3 totals 16 residues. After removal of 5 bases from V and 5 bases from J, the junction contained 14 bases not matched to a gene. Looked up from germline, CDR1 is SGHTA and CDR2 is FQGNSA. The CDR3 loop reads CASSPHLGGLRETQYF. In DNA, the CDR3 is TGTGCCAGCAGCCCGCATCTAGGGGGCCTGAGGGAGACCCAGTACTTC.

The V call is TRBV6-5, the J call TRBJ2-1, with 13 bases aligning to TRBD2. Germline V CDR1 and CDR2: MNHEY, SVGAGI. Trimming removed 1 base from V and 8 bases from J; junction bases left unmatched: 5. This CDR3 has 16 residues. CDR3: CASSYFTSGGGYEQFF. As DNA, the CDR3 is TGTGCCAGCAGTTACTTTACTAGCGGGGGGGGTTATGAGCAGTTCTTC.

This chain links TRBV4-1 with TRBJ2-5; the D gene is possibly TRBD1 (5 bases). V lost 4 bases to trimming and J lost 0 bases, with 15 bases between them. The CDR3 has 16 amino acids. The V gene's germline CDR1 is MGHRA and CDR2 YSYEKL. CDR3 DNA: TGCGCCAGCAGCCGGTCCGCTCAGGGTTACCAAGAGACCCAGTACTTC. Protein sequence: CASSRSAQGYQETQYF.

The chain joins TRBV19 to TRBJ1-2; D is uncertain. V was cut by 5 bases and J by 5 bases, with 15 bases left in between. The germline gives CDR1 LNHDA, CDR2 SQIVND (reference sequence). The CDR3 contains 14 residues. CDR3 DNA: TGTGCCAGTAGTCCCCTGGCGGGGAAATATGGCTACACCTTC. Protein product: CASSPLAGKYGYTF.

The chain uses TRBV5-1 and TRBJ1-6; D is undetermined. CDR3 length: 12 residues. V was clipped by 0 bases and J by 10 bases, with 5 bases between them. Germline CDR1 SGHRS, CDR2 YFSETQ. The CDR3 loop is CASSLDYSPLHF. The CDR3 nucleotides are TGCGCCAGCAGCTTGGACTACTCACCCCTCCACTTT.

The V call is TRBV7-2, the J call TRBJ1-2, with D possibly TRBD1 on 5 matching bases. CDR1 and CDR2 from the germline V gene are SGHTA and FQGNSA. Trimming stripped 1 base from V and 8 bases from J, with 20 bases between. The CDR3 extends over 16 amino acids. The DNA of the CDR3 is TGTGCCAGCAGCTTAGTAGGCGGTCATTGGGGGGAGGGCTACACCTTC. Protein: CASSLVGGHWGEGYTF.

The chain combines TRBV5-4 with TRBJ2-5; perhaps TRBD1 as D (5 bases). Trimming took off 0 bases at V and 1 base at J, with 10 bases between the two ends. CDR1 and CDR2 from the germline V gene are SGHNT and YYREEE (reference sequence). The CDR3 runs to 15 residues. In nucleotides, the CDR3 is TGTGCCAGCAGCTTGGCGGCAGGGCCCCAAGAGACCCAGTACTTC. Protein sequence: CASSLAAGPQETQYF.

The CDR3, as DNA: TGCAGCGTTGAGGGATCGGGGGGGGACATTCAGTACTTC. This codes for CSVEGSGGDIQYF. The chain employs TRBV29-1 and TRBJ2-4, with 8 bases aligning to TRBD2. V gave up 3 bases and J gave up 8 bases; unmatched junction bases: 6. The CDR3 length is 13 residues. Germline values: CDR1 SQVTM, CDR2 ANQGSEA.

The gene calls are TRBV2 and TRBJ2-5; TRBD1 agrees at 7 bases. The CDR3 has 14 amino acids. The ends lost 5 bases at V and 5 bases at J; junction bases unmatched: 8. Germline CDR1 and CDR2: SNHLY and FYNNEI. The CDR3 DNA sequence: TGTGCCAGCAGTTACCGGACAGGTCAGGAGACCCAGTACTTC. This sequence encodes CASSYRTGQETQYF.

V and J are TRBV18 and TRBJ2-5; 9 bases map to TRBD2. The V and J ends lost 3 bases and 8 bases, in that order; junction bases with no gene match: 7. There are 14 residues in the CDR3. Germline values: CDR1 KGHSH, CDR2 LQKENI. CDR3 nucleotides: TGTGCCAGCTCACCGGGTAGCGGGGGAGAAACCCAGTACTTC. It codes for CASSPGSGGETQYF.

The chain uses TRBV28 and TRBJ1-2; perhaps TRBD1 as D (6 bases). CDR1 MDHEN and CDR2 SYDVKM come from the germline V gene. V was pared by 2 bases and J by 2 bases, with 12 bases between. This CDR3 has 15 residues. This CDR3 is CASSLTTGGNYGYTF. In nucleotides, the CDR3 is TGTGCCAGCAGTTTAACTACGGGGGGCAACTATGGCTACACCTTC.

The genes are TRBV28 and TRBJ2-7, with D unclear. Trimming removed 6 bases from V and 3 bases from J, with 12 bases in between. CDR1 is MDHEN and CDR2 is SYDVKM in the germline V gene. This CDR3 region has 13 residues. For the CDR3, the DNA is TGTGCCAGCAGCCCGAAGCCCGGCTACGAGCAGTACTTC. Translating gives CASSPKPGYEQYF.

This rearrangement joins TRBV11-2 to TRBJ2-6, with 8 positions matching TRBD1. This CDR3 comprises 18 residues. V shed 4 bases, J shed 0 bases, and the junction held 8 bases outside the gene matches. Germline lookup yields CDR1 SGHAT and CDR2 FQNNGV. This CDR3 is CASSSRTGTISGANVLTF. CDR3 in DNA: TGTGCCAGCAGCTCCCGGACAGGGACCATCTCTGGGGCCAACGTCCTGACTTTC.

The genes are TRBV6-4 and TRBJ1-1; D remains ambiguous. The V and J ends lost 6 bases and 4 bases respectively, with 9 bases between them. The CDR3 spans 12 residues. Looked up from germline, CDR1 is MRHNA and CDR2 is SNTAGT. DNA for the CDR3: TGTGCCAGCAGGGAAGAGGGCACTGAAGCTTTCTTT. Its translation is CASREEGTEAFF.